Listed here is a single TCR beta chain. CDR1 and CDR2 from the germline V gene are SGDLS and YYNGEE. This CDR3 is built from 16 residues. Between the trimmed V and J ends, which lost 0 bases and 1 base, there was a span of 11 bases. This entry belongs to a study of T cells in localized non-small cell lung cancer. Sequenced by immunoSEQ multiplex PCR; TCRdb stores in-frame clones only, minus some. This table has tens of thousands of clones, approximately 84% appearing once. V and J are TRBV9 and TRBJ1-3, with D perhaps matching TRBD1 (5 bases). The receptor comes from a female donor older than 55 with stage I lung adenocarcinoma. Specimen: peripheral blood, collected before any cancer treatment. In DNA, the CDR3 is TGTGCCAGCAGCGTAGGTGGGGGGGTTTCTGGAAACACCATATATTTT. Translated: CASSVGGGVSGNTIYF.